This T cell receptor beta chain is drawn from a study of CD8 T cells in Susac syndrome. An input of roughly 0.5 to 1 ug of RNA was subjected to reverse transcription using random hexamers. TCRdb re-analysed the immunoSEQ multiplex PCR reads in MiXCR, keeping a single row per CDR3 protein. In the table there are some 300,000 distinct CDR3 sequences, 70% to 90% of which are singletons. V gave up 3 bases and J gave up 1 base, with 12 bases separating them. The length of the CDR3 is 15 residues. This TCR was sampled from a human donor with multiple sclerosis. The rearrangement joins TRBV12-3 or TRBV12-4 to TRBJ1-2, with a weak D call TRBD1 (5 bases). Sequenced: CD8+ T cells from PBMCs. The DNA of the CDR3 is TGTGCCAGCAGTTTTTCGGGGCCCGATAACTATGGCTACACCTTC. This codes for CASSFSGPDNYGYTF.